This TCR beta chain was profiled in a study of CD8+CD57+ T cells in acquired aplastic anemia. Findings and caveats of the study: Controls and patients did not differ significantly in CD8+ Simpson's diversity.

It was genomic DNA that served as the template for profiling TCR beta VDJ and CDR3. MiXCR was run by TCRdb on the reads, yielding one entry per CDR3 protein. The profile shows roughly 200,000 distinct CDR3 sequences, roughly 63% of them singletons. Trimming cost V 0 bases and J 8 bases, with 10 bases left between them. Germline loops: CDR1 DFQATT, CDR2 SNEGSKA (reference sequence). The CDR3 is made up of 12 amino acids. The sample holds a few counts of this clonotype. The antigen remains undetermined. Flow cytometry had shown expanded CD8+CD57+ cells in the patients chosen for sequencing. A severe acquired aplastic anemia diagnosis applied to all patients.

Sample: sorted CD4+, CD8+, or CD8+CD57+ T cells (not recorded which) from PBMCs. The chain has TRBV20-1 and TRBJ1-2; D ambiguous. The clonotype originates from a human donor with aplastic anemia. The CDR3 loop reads CSAREWQLGYTF. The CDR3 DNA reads TGCAGTGCTAGAGAATGGCAGCTCGGCTACACCTTC.